This T cell receptor beta chain was profiled in a study of PD-1 blockade in classical Hodgkin lymphoma. Study-wide points: According to reports, newly diagnosed patients had lower baseline TCR diversity than healthy donors, and relapsed/refractory patients had lower baseline TCR diversity still.

Time point here: cycle 4 day 1 (C4D1), after less than 7 weeks of nivolumab. There was relapse after autologous stem cell transplantation in every patient, and there was variation in brentuximab vedotin exposure. J gave up 11 bases and V 2 bases, and 11 bases lay outside the gene matches. Germline V gene lookup returns CDR1 GTSNPN and CDR2 SVGIG (reference sequence). CDR3 length: 13 residues. Sequenced by immunoSEQ multiplex PCR; TCRdb stores in-frame clones only, minus some. Among 75,000 to 100,000 clones, roughly 91% were seen once, and the ten largest hold roughly 1.9%. A word on this clone: Its antigen remains unidentified.

This TCR was sampled from a human donor with classical Hodgkin lymphoma. The sample consisted of peripheral blood mononuclear cells (PBMCs), taken before the fourth cycle of nivolumab. V is TRBV30 and J is TRBJ1-1, with TRBD1 matching over 7 bases. DNA for the CDR3: TGTGCCTGGAGTCCACCGGGACAGAGGTCGGCTTTCTTT. Translation gives CAWSPPGQRSAFF.